This T cell receptor (beta chain) was found in a study of blood T cells in healthy people across ages. The study's findings and limits: Older individuals had lower TCR beta diversity per million T cells (the decline was roughly linear). Any changes in expanded clonotypes were possibly confounded, as donor CMV status remained unknown. With unsorted PBMCs, a conclusive comparison of naive versus antigen-experienced cells was not possible. The long-lived group displayed more naive CD4+ cells, plus higher diversity, than the aged donors did.

A second PCR of roughly 7 to 11 cycles used a sample-barcoded 5' primer and a J-beta primer mix. TCRdb re-derived calls from the 5' RACE reads in MiXCR, one entry per CDR3 protein. The sample lists about 1,500,000 distinct CDR3 sequences, 40% to 50% occurring once. A word on this clonotype: What it binds is not known.

CDR3 length: 18 residues. Per the germline V gene, CDR1 is LGHDT and CDR2 is YNNKEL (reference sequence). The V gene end was trimmed by 4 bases and the J gene end by 1 base; junction bases not matched to a gene: 14. The chain combines TRBV3-1 with TRBJ2-5; 8 nucleotides line up with TRBD2. The sequence derives from a woman aged 18-29 years in good health. The sequencing sample was made of blood. This chain's CDR3 is CASSPPWGGLVVQETQYF. CDR3 DNA: TGTGCCAGCAGCCCACCCTGGGGGGGACTAGTGGTCCAAGAGACCCAGTACTTC.